A selection of T cell receptor beta chains follows, all from one sample in a study of cytomegalovirus exposure and HLA in healthy donors. Only in-frame clones appear in the TCRdb table, and some are missing; sequencing was by immunoSEQ multiplex PCR. Of 99,000 or so clones listed, 13% to 15% are singletons. The sample comprised PBMCs. These receptor sequences come from a female donor in good health and CMV-seronegative. The CDR3 runs from the conserved cysteine through the conserved F or W. Fields, in order: J gene, clone size, D gene, V gene, CDR3 DNA, CDR3 protein. A D gene is named only where the DNA matches it firmly. For some rows the clone size is stated as once, few or many, or as a class when expanded; others skip it.

J: TRBJ1-1; size: few; D: -; V: TRBV25-1; DNA: TGTGCCAGCAGTGGGCGGATGAGGGACACTGAAGCTTTCTTT; CDR3: CASSGRMRDTEAFF
J: TRBJ1-1; size: -; D: -; V: TRBV5-1; DNA: TGCGCCAGCAGCTTGTATCGGGGTATGAACACTGAAGCTTTCTTT; CDR3: CASSLYRGMNTEAFF
J: TRBJ2-5; size: -; D: TRBD1; V: TRBV7-2; DNA: TGTGCCAGCAGCCGCGACAGGGGAGAGACCCAGTACTTC; CDR3: CASSRDRGETQYF
J: TRBJ2-3; size: once; D: -; V: TRBV27; DNA: TGTGCCAGCAGCTTTGGGCTAGCGAGCACAGATACGCAGTATTTT; CDR3: CASSFGLASTDTQYF
J: TRBJ2-1; size: -; D: TRBD2; V: TRBV29-1; DNA: TGCAGCGTTGTCAGCGGGGGGTACAATGAGCAGTTCTTC; CDR3: CSVVSGGYNEQFF
J: TRBJ1-2; size: once; D: -; V: TRBV28; DNA: TGTGCCAGCAGTCCCAGGGCCCCATATGGCTACACCTTC; CDR3: CASSPRAPYGYTF
J: TRBJ1-1; size: few; D: TRBD1; V: TRBV7-9; DNA: TGTGCCAGCAGCAACCCCACAGGGGGCCGCACTGAAGCTTTCTTT; CDR3: CASSNPTGGRTEAFF
J: TRBJ2-2; size: -; D: TRBD2; V: TRBV5-1; DNA: TGCGCCAGCAGCTTGGGCCCTCGGACTAGCGGGAACACCGGGGAGCTGTTTTTT; CDR3: CASSLGPRTSGNTGELFF
J: TRBJ2-3; size: few; D: -; V: TRBV7-8; DNA: TGTGCCAGCAGCTCGCGGGGTACTCTTAGCACAGATACGCAGTATTTT; CDR3: CASSSRGTLSTDTQYF
J: TRBJ2-3; size: -; D: TRBD2; V: TRBV6-5; DNA: TGTGCCAGCTCTAGCGGGGGACGCACAGATACGCAGTATTTT; CDR3: CASSSGGRTDTQYF
J: TRBJ2-5; size: once; D: TRBD2; V: TRBV7-9; DNA: TGTGCCAGCACCAACGGGGAGGGGCGGGAGTTCTCGGTACAGACCCAGTACTTC; CDR3: CASTNGEGREFSVQTQYF
J: TRBJ1-1; size: -; D: -; V: TRBV9; DNA: TGTGCCAGCAGCGTAGGTTCCGTTAACACTGAAGCTTTCTTT; CDR3: CASSVGSVNTEAFF
J: TRBJ1-6; size: -; D: TRBD1; V: TRBV11-2; DNA: TGTGCCAGCAGAGAACCAGGGGGTGGTAATTCACCCCTCCACTTT; CDR3: CASREPGGGNSPLHF
J: TRBJ1-1; size: few; D: -; V: TRBV29-1; DNA: TGCAGCGTTGGACAGAAAACTGAAGCTTTCTTT; CDR3: CSVGQKTEAFF
J: TRBJ2-3; size: -; D: TRBD2; V: TRBV7-9; DNA: TGTGCCAGCAGCTTAACACTAGCGACAGATACGCAGTATTTT; CDR3: CASSLTLATDTQYF
J: TRBJ2-3; size: -; D: TRBD2; V: TRBV7-3; DNA: TGTGCCAGCAGCTTATTAGCGGGAGGGATCGATACGCAGTATTTT; CDR3: CASSLLAGGIDTQYF
J: TRBJ1-2; size: -; D: -; V: TRBV6-4; DNA: TGTGCCAGCAGTGATGGTACAGTAAAATGCGCTAACTATGGCTACACCTTC; CDR3: CASSDGTVKCANYGYTF
J: TRBJ1-1; size: -; D: -; V: TRBV20-1; DNA: TGCAGTGCTAGAGATCTGACTGAAGCTTTCTTT; CDR3: CSARDLTEAFF
J: TRBJ2-7; size: -; D: TRBD1; V: TRBV10-2; DNA: TGCGCCAGCAGAACCGGGACAGGGTTGGGCGAGCAGTACTTC; CDR3: CASRTGTGLGEQYF
J: TRBJ1-5; size: few; D: TRBD1; V: TRBV19; DNA: TGTGCCAGTAGTACGGGGACAGGGGGCAATCAGCCCCAGCATTTT; CDR3: CASSTGTGGNQPQHF
J: TRBJ2-3; size: -; D: TRBD2; V: TRBV19; DNA: TGTGCCAGTAGTGAAAGGCGGGGGTACACAGATACGCAGTATTTT; CDR3: CASSERRGYTDTQYF
J: TRBJ1-1; size: few; D: -; V: TRBV5-1; DNA: TGCGCCAGCAGCTCGACAGGCTATGAAGCTTTCTTT; CDR3: CASSSTGYEAFF
J: TRBJ1-6; size: few; D: -; V: TRBV6-5; DNA: TGTGCCAGCAGTTACAAGGGCGGGGATTCACCCCTCCACTTT; CDR3: CASSYKGGDSPLHF
J: TRBJ1-1; size: -; D: -; V: TRBV11-2; DNA: TGTGCCAGCAGCGTAGACATGAACACTGAAGCTTTCTTT; CDR3: CASSVDMNTEAFF
J: TRBJ1-5; size: -; D: TRBD1; V: TRBV19; DNA: TGTGCCAGTAGTCCCGGACAGGACAATCAGCCCCAGCATTTT; CDR3: CASSPGQDNQPQHF
J: TRBJ2-2; size: few; D: -; V: TRBV7-9; DNA: TGTGCCAGCAGCTTCCCCGCGGGGGCACACACCGGGGAGCTGTTTTTT; CDR3: CASSFPAGAHTGELFF
J: TRBJ1-2; size: few; D: -; V: TRBV9; DNA: TGTGCCAGCAGCGAGGATGTACAGGGTAACTATGGCTACACCTTC; CDR3: CASSEDVQGNYGYTF
J: TRBJ2-7; size: -; D: -; V: TRBV28; DNA: TGTGCCAGCAGTTATCCGGGAATCATGCTCGAGCAGTACTTC; CDR3: CASSYPGIMLEQYF
J: TRBJ2-7; size: -; D: -; V: TRBV6-5; DNA: TGTGCCAGCAGTTCCCGGGCCGGGAGAAGCTCCTACGAGCAGTACTTC; CDR3: CASSSRAGRSSYEQYF
J: TRBJ2-3; size: -; D: TRBD2; V: TRBV29-1; DNA: TGCAGCGTTGAAGGGGTGGGAGGGATCCGGGCAGAACAATGGGATACGCAGTATTTT; CDR3: CSVEGVGGIRAEQWDTQYF
J: TRBJ2-7; size: -; D: -; V: TRBV29-1; DNA: TGCAGCGTTGAAGCCACAGGAGCCGAGCAGTACTTC; CDR3: CSVEATGAEQYF
J: TRBJ2-5; size: -; D: -; V: TRBV6-6; DNA: TGTGCCAGCAGTTACGCACGCGAGGGCGCGGAGACCCAGTACTTC; CDR3: CASSYAREGAETQYF
J: TRBJ2-3; size: -; D: -; V: TRBV29-1; DNA: TGCAGCGCCCTCTCCCCAGATACGCAGTATTTT; CDR3: CSALSPDTQYF
J: TRBJ1-1; size: -; D: -; V: TRBV29-1; DNA: TGCAGCGTTCGGGACATGCACACTGAAGCTTTCTTT; CDR3: CSVRDMHTEAFF
J: TRBJ1-1; size: few; D: -; V: TRBV30; DNA: TGTGCCTGGACCCCCGGCAGGGGGAACACTGAAGCTTTCTTT; CDR3: CAWTPGRGNTEAFF
J: TRBJ2-7; size: -; D: TRBD1; V: TRBV27; DNA: TGTGCCAGCAGTTTATCCCTTTCGGACAGGGGCCTACGCTACGAGCAGTACTTC; CDR3: CASSLSLSDRGLRYEQYF
J: TRBJ2-3; size: -; D: TRBD2; V: TRBV4-3; DNA: TGCGCCAGCAGCCCCGGGACTAGTGATTGGTATTTT; CDR3: CASSPGTSDWYF
J: TRBJ2-1; size: -; D: TRBD1; V: TRBV29-1; DNA: TGCAGCGTTGAACCCATTGCAGGGGGATACTCCTACAATGAGCAGTTCTTC; CDR3: CSVEPIAGGYSYNEQFF
J: TRBJ1-1; size: -; D: TRBD1; V: TRBV29-1; DNA: TGCAGCGTCCAAGTGGGTAGCCAGGGGGCTTGGGTCACTGAAGCTTTCTTT; CDR3: CSVQVGSQGAWVTEAFF
J: TRBJ2-2; size: -; D: TRBD1; V: TRBV25-1; DNA: TGTGCCACAGGGACAGGGGGCAACACCGGGGAGCTGTTTTTT; CDR3: CATGTGGNTGELFF
J: TRBJ1-3; size: -; D: -; V: TRBV2; DNA: TGTGCCAGCAACGGGGAGTCTGGAAACACCATATATTTT; CDR3: CASNGESGNTIYF
J: TRBJ2-1; size: few; D: -; V: TRBV5-1; DNA: TGCGCCAGCAGCTTGGGACAATCCTACAATGAGCAGTTCTTC; CDR3: CASSLGQSYNEQFF
J: TRBJ2-7; size: -; D: TRBD2; V: TRBV19; DNA: TGTGCCAGTAGTATCTCGGCGGGAGGTCAAGTCTTTCGCTCCTACGAGCAGTACTTC; CDR3: CASSISAGGQVFRSYEQYF
J: TRBJ2-5; size: few; D: TRBD2; V: TRBV5-4; DNA: TGTGCCAGCAGCACAGGACTAGCGGGGGCGCACCAGTACTTC; CDR3: CASSTGLAGAHQYF
J: TRBJ2-5; size: -; D: -; V: TRBV30; DNA: TGTGCCTGGAGTAAGCAGGGGTGGACCAAAGAGACCCAGTACTTC; CDR3: CAWSKQGWTKETQYF
J: TRBJ1-2; size: few; D: -; V: TRBV30; DNA: TGTGCCTGGACCCTCAACAGCGGTTATGGCTACACCTTC; CDR3: CAWTLNSGYGYTF
J: TRBJ2-3; size: few; D: TRBD2; V: TRBV25-1; DNA: TGTGCCAGCAGTGAATCGAAAGCGGGACTAGGATTCACAGATACGCAGTATTTT; CDR3: CASSESKAGLGFTDTQYF
J: TRBJ2-1; size: -; D: TRBD2; V: TRBV7-9; DNA: TGTGCCAGCAGCTCCATGAGCGGGAGGGCATACAATGAGCAGTTCTTC; CDR3: CASSSMSGRAYNEQFF
J: TRBJ2-7; size: few; D: TRBD1; V: TRBV7-9; DNA: TGTGCCAGCAGCCCGTGGACAGGGTCCGAGCAGTACTTC; CDR3: CASSPWTGSEQYF
J: TRBJ1-6; size: few; D: -; V: TRBV14; DNA: TGTGCCAGCAGCGCCTTCAGGGGAGATAATTCACCCCTCCACTTT; CDR3: CASSAFRGDNSPLHF
J: TRBJ1-2; size: -; D: TRBD1; V: TRBV27; DNA: TGTGCCAGCAGCCCCCTCGTCCGACAGGGATTAAAGTCAGGCTACACCTTC; CDR3: CASSPLVRQGLKSGYTF
J: TRBJ2-7; size: few; D: -; V: TRBV11-2; DNA: TGTGCCAGCAGAGGGCCCGGGAGCTCCTACGAGCAGTACTTC; CDR3: CASRGPGSSYEQYF
J: TRBJ1-4; size: -; D: TRBD1; V: TRBV30; DNA: TGTGCCTGGAGTGTACCTGGGACAGGGGATGAAAAACTGTTTTTT; CDR3: CAWSVPGTGDEKLFF
J: TRBJ1-2; size: -; D: -; V: TRBV27; DNA: TGTGCCAGCAGTTCTCCCCCTCTCTATGGCTACACCTTC; CDR3: CASSSPPLYGYTF
J: TRBJ2-2; size: -; D: -; V: TRBV5-6; DNA: TGTGCCAGCGGGAGGTTCGGGGAGCTGTTTTTT; CDR3: CASGRFGELFF